This is a list of T cell receptor beta chains from one sample in a study of T-cell memory formation after mild COVID-19. MiXCR, run by TCRdb on the 5' RACE reads, gives a single entry per CDR3 protein. The sample consists of some 300,000 distinct CDR3 sequences, 20% to 25% of them appearing once. The sample comprised PBMCs or a T cell subset sorted from them (not recorded which). Receptors were obtained from a young man who had mild COVID-19 (a few samples of this study predate the infection). Cell type and time point are not known. CDR3s leave out the opening cysteine and the closing phenylalanine or tryptophan. The D gene is left open where the match is weak.

D: NA
length: 12
V: TRBV7-2
CDR3: ASSSYSSNQPQH

D: TRBD2
length: 14
V: TRBV10-3
CDR3: AISLLGTSGTDTQY

D: TRBD2
length: 13
V: TRBV11-2
CDR3: ASSLVGGAVDTQY

D: NA
length: 9
V: TRBV15
CDR3: ATSRGGEQY

D: NA
length: 15
V: TRBV12-3/TRBV12-4
CDR3: ASSLQGTMFVAGELF

D: NA
length: 10
V: TRBV27
CDR3: ASRVGNTEAF

D: NA
length: 14
V: TRBV3-2
CDR3: ASSQDPRGGSYEQY

D: TRBD2
length: 11
V: TRBV9
CDR3: ASSASGAETQY

D: NA
length: 12
V: TRBV7-8
CDR3: ASSLQGGTYEQY

D: TRBD2
length: 12
V: TRBV5-4
CDR3: ASSMAGGQETQY

D: NA
length: 13
V: TRBV27
CDR3: ASSSPSKGKGGYT

D: NA
length: 14
V: TRBV7-9
CDR3: ASSLAIGPRPYGYT

D: TRBD2
length: 13
V: TRBV7-2
CDR3: ASRLTRGGQDTQY

D: NA
length: 11
V: TRBV10-3
CDR3: AITDTRPEEQY

D: NA
length: 13
V: TRBV5-1
CDR3: ASSLGRDHNSPLH

D: NA
length: 10
V: TRBV20-1
CDR3: SAPSVDKEQY

D: TRBD2
length: 13
V: TRBV4-2
CDR3: ASSPRAGAAYEQY

D: TRBD2
length: 16
V: TRBV24-1
CDR3: ATSETTSGGSRTDTQY

D: TRBD1
length: 11
V: TRBV29-1
CDR3: SVSEGAGEKLF

D: NA
length: 13
V: TRBV7-3
CDR3: ASSLTGGAVAPLH

D: NA
length: 11
V: TRBV14
CDR3: ASSQDLYGELF

D: NA
length: 11
V: TRBV3-1
CDR3: ASSQDQVGGYT

D: TRBD1
length: 12
V: TRBV20-1
CDR3: SARRTGGYNEQF

D: NA
length: 13
V: TRBV7-9
CDR3: ASSRPGDGMNEQF

D: TRBD1
length: 14
V: TRBV6-6
CDR3: ASTEGSRGIGDTQY

D: NA
length: 11
V: TRBV3-1
CDR3: ASSQVFGSPLH

D: NA
length: 12
V: TRBV5-4
CDR3: ASSLKPYTDTQY

D: NA
length: 12
V: TRBV15
CDR3: ATSLLTGETEAF

D: NA
length: 12
V: TRBV7-6
CDR3: ASSLGGFNEKLF

D: TRBD1
length: 13
V: TRBV5-1
CDR3: ASSPWGQDQETQY

D: NA
length: 11
V: TRBV6-5
CDR3: ASSYQGNNEQF

D: NA
length: 12
V: TRBV20-1
CDR3: SARDGVPEQTQY

D: NA
length: 10
V: TRBV24-1
CDR3: ATSERDEKLF

D: TRBD2
length: 16
V: TRBV5-1
CDR3: ASSLAQIAGVIQETQY

D: TRBD2
length: 13
V: TRBV5-1
CDR3: ASSLAGGALNEQF

D: NA
length: 9
V: TRBV10-3
CDR3: AISERYEQY

D: NA
length: 11
V: TRBV10-3
CDR3: AISEGHDYEQY

D: NA
length: 14
V: TRBV6-5
CDR3: ASSYGVQPHTGELF

D: NA
length: 12
V: TRBV6-2/TRBV6-3
CDR3: ASTRYSGANVLT

D: NA
length: 12
V: TRBV20-1
CDR3: SARKGAEGKPQH

D: TRBD2
length: 13
V: TRBV11-2
CDR3: ASSLDKRGRNEQF

D: NA
length: 11
V: TRBV7-8
CDR3: ASRNTNTGELF

D: TRBD1
length: 15
V: TRBV7-8
CDR3: AISLEMPGTGNSPLH

D: NA
length: 14
V: TRBV7-8
CDR3: ASTYNSGGRYYGYT

D: TRBD1
length: 12
V: TRBV12-3/TRBV12-4
CDR3: ASSLGQGNDEQY

D: NA
length: 13
V: TRBV6-6
CDR3: ASSYSKVRGQPQH

D: TRBD2
length: 9
V: TRBV7-9
CDR3: ASSPGREAY

D: TRBD1
length: 13
V: TRBV7-2
CDR3: ASSSGQGAGNEQF

D: TRBD1
length: 14
V: TRBV5-5
CDR3: ASSLAGQGGTDTQY

D: NA
length: 13
V: TRBV6-2/TRBV6-3
CDR3: ASSYPRDGNTEAF

D: NA
length: 12
V: TRBV20-1
CDR3: SAFLDSYKNIQY

D: NA
length: 13
V: TRBV11-1
CDR3: ASSSPPTGDEKLF